This T cell receptor (beta chain) stems from a study of blood T cell repertoires in COVID-19 (dated by TCRdb to about 2020). About the investigation overall: Samples from collaborators originated in the United States, Italy and Spain and spanned both the acute and convalescent phases of COVID-19. The repertoires were released in a freely available public database intended as a resource for research on the immune response to SARS-CoV-2. HLA class I and class II types, where available, came from metadata supplied by the sample provider rather than from assay-based typing. A de-identified subject ID, COVID-19 status, age in years and sex were almost always included in the sample metadata. The prospective study material was composed of cDNA or gDNA derived from T cells, B-cell-depleted T cells, or PBMCs. The samples were drawn from two sources: the first 160 participants of the ongoing ImmuneRACE study, and 1,200 or so subjects contributed by 6 global collaborators. Subjects who had been exposed to COVID-19, were actively infected with it, or had recovered from it provided the deeply sampled blood TCRbeta repertoires that made up the dataset. The paper's findings and limits, for the study overall: How much clinical and demographic metadata was included differed by source and by participant, and the metadata was provided uncurated.

Participants in the prospective study were enrolled through a virtual design, were aged about 18 to 100 years, and lived in 24 United States geographic areas. In the prospective study, participants were assigned to cohorts based on the clinical history participants reported in a screening survey and a study questionnaire. For ImmuneRACE Cohort 3, a participant was defined as recovered based on two consecutive negative NP/OP PCR tests, clearance by a healthcare professional, or resolution of symptoms. Each participant in the prospective study had whole blood, serum and a nasopharyngeal or oropharyngeal swab collected by mobile phlebotomists. Participants in the prospective study had the option to provide additional blood draws and questionnaires over a roughly 2-month period. Before DNA extraction, blood samples from the prospective study were shipped at room temperature or frozen. Trimming removed 4 bases from V and 6 bases from J, leaving 16 bases between the germline ends. There are 15 amino acids in the CDR3, from cysteine to phenylalanine inclusive. The entry retains the CDR3 DNA only, 45 bases that are in frame from base 1. CDR1 and CDR2 are drawn from the germline V gene (reference sequence): SGHKS, YYEKEE.

Concerning this clone itself: Its cognate antigen has yet to be identified. Nothing much larger sits one base from this clone, and base qualities are not available.

TCRbeta CDR3 regions were amplified from genomic DNA by means of the immunoSEQ Assay, a bias-controlled multiplex PCR. The study's processing was this. The number of nucleated cells in each sample was estimated by amplification of reference gene primers within the assay. Sequence reads were collapsed and filtered to measure the absolute abundance of every unique TCRbeta CDR3 rearrangement. For each sample, productive Simpson clonality was calculated by taking the square root of Simpson's diversity index across productive rearrangements. TCRdb stores this immuneACCESS table with in-frame sequences only. Part of the clones is absent; in the studies checked, under half of the shortfall reflects unresolved V genes, and no reason is known for the rest. V and J calls and clone size are as listed in that table; D and trimming were resolved from the DNA. Here the sample has over 120,000 clones; around 83% occur a single time. About 10% of the sample lies in the top ten.

The specimen was PBMCs or T cells enriched from blood (not recorded which). The chain is assembled from TRBV5-5 and TRBJ2-2; TRBD1 is possibly the D segment (6 matching bases). The source of this sequence is a man in his forties or fifties who had recovered from COVID-19. Here the CDR3 is given as CASSGQPGVSGELFF. In nucleotide form, the sequence is TGTGCCAGCAGCGGCCAACCAGGGGTTTCCGGGGAGCTGTTTTTT.